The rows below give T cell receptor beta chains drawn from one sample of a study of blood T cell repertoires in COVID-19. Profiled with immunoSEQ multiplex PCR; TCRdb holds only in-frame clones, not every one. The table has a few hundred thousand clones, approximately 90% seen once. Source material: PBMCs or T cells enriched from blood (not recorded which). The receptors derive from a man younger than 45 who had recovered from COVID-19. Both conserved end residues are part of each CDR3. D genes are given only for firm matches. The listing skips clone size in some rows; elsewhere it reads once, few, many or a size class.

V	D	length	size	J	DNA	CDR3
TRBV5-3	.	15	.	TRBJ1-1	TGTGCCAGAAGCTTGAGTTTTGCCGCGGATGGTGAAGCTTTCTTT	CARSLSFAADGEAFF
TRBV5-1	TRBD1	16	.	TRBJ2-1	TGCGCCAGCAGCTTGGCCAGTACAGGGGCCCAGGATGAGCAGTTCTTC	CASSLASTGAQDEQFF
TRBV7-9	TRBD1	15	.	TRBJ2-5	TGTGCCAGCAGCTTGGAAGACAGGGCCGGCGGGACCCAGTACTTC	CASSLEDRAGGTQYF
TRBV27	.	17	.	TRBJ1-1	TGTGCCAGCAGTTTAGTTTCCGGGGGGAGCATGAACACTGAAGCTTTCTTT	CASSLVSGGSMNTEAFF
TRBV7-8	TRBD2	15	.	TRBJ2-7	TGTGCCAGCACCCTAGATGGGGGGGAGGATTACGAGCAGTACTTC	CASTLDGGEDYEQYF
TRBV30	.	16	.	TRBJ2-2	TGTGCCTGGAGCAACCTTCTAGATGGGAGAACCGGGGAGCTGTTTTTT	CAWSNLLDGRTGELFF
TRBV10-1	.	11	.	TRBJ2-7	TGCGCCAAATCTAGTCCTTGCGAGCAGTACTTC	CAKSSPCEQYF
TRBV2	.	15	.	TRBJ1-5	TGTGCCAGCCGCGAATCCCAGGGCGGCAATCAGCCCCAGCATTTT	CASRESQGGNQPQHF
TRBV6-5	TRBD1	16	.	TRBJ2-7	TGTGCCAGCAGTTACCAAGGGACAGGGGGTTTCTATGAGCAGTACTTC	CASSYQGTGGFYEQYF
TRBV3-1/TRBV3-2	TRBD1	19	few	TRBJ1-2	TGTGCCAGCAGCCAAAAGTGGGCTGGACAGGTTAGGTACGGCTATGGCTACACCTTC	CASSQKWAGQVRYGYGYTF
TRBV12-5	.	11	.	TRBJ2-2	TGTGCTAGTGGCTACACCGGGGAGCTGTTTTTT	CASGYTGELFF
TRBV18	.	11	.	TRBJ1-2	TGTGCCAGCTCACCATCAAATGGCTACACCTTC	CASSPSNGYTF
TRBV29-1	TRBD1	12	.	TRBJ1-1	TGCAGCGGTGACAGGGGAAACACTGAAGCTTTCTTT	CSGDRGNTEAFF
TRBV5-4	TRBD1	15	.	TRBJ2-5	TGTGCCAGCAGCCCCGGGACAGGGGGCAGGGAGACCCAGTACTTC	CASSPGTGGRETQYF
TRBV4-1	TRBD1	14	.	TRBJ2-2	TGCGCCAGCAGCCCGGACAGGGCAGCCGGGGAGCTGTTTTTT	CASSPDRAAGELFF
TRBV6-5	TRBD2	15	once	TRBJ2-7	TGTGCCAGCAGTTCGGGACTAGCGGGAGTTGGCGAGCAGTACTTC	CASSSGLAGVGEQYF
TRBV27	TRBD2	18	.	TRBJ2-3	TGTGCCAGCAGTTTATCTAGGCTAGCGGGAGTGGGCGCAGATACGCAGTATTTT	CASSLSRLAGVGADTQYF
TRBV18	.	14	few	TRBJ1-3	TGCGGGACTAGGGACGTGACCTCTGGAAACACCATATATTTT	CGTRDVTSGNTIYF
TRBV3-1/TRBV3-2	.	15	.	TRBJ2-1	TGTGCCAGCAGCCCAGGGGTGAGGTCCTACAATGAGCAGTTCTTC	CASSPGVRSYNEQFF
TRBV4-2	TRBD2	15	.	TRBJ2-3	TGTGCCAGCAGCCAAGACGCAGCGGGAGTGGTTACGCAGTATTTT	CASSQDAAGVVTQYF
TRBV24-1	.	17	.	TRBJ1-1	TGTGCCACCAGGGGGTCCTCCTCAACAGGGTCCCACACTGAAGCTTTCTTT	CATRGSSSTGSHTEAFF
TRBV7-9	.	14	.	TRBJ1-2	TGTGCCAGCAGCCTCCTCCTATTATCGAGTGGCTACACCTTC	CASSLLLLSSGYTF
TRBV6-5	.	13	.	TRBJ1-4	TGTGCCAGCAGGGCCGCAACTAATGAAAAACTGTTTTTT	CASRAATNEKLFF
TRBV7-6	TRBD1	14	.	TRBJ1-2	TGTGCCAGCAGCCCGGGACAGGGGGTCTATGGCTACACCTTC	CASSPGQGVYGYTF
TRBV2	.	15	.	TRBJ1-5	TGTGCCAGCAGTGAAGAACTCGGGAGCAATCAGCCCCAGCATTTT	CASSEELGSNQPQHF